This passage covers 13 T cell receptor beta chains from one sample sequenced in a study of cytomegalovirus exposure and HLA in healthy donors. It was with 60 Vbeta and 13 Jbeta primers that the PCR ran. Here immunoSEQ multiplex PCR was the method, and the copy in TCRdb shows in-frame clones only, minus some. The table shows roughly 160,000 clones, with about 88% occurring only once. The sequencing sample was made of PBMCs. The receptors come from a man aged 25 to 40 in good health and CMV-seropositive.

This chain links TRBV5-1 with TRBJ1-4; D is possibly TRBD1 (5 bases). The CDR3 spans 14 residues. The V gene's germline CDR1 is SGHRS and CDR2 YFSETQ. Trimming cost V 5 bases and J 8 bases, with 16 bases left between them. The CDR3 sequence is CASSPAGRREKLFF. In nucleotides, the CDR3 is TGCGCCAGCAGTCCGGCAGGGAGGCGGGAAAAACTGTTTTTT.

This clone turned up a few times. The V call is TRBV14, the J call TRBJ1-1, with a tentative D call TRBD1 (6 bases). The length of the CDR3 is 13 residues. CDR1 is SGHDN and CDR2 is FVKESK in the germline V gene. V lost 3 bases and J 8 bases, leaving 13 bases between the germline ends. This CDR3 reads CASSHWGGEEAFF. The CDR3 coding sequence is TGTGCCAGCAGCCATTGGGGGGGCGAGGAAGCTTTCTTT.

The CDR3 spells CASNGGDRRRSPLHF. The CDR3 bases are TGTGCCAGCAATGGAGGGGACAGGCGCCGTTCACCCCTCCACTTT. This sequence joins TRBV6-5 and TRBJ1-6, with 8 bases aligning to TRBD1. V lost 7 bases and J lost 9; bases outside the gene matches: 11. The CDR3 is made up of 15 amino acids. Germline values: CDR1 MNHEY, CDR2 SVGAGI.

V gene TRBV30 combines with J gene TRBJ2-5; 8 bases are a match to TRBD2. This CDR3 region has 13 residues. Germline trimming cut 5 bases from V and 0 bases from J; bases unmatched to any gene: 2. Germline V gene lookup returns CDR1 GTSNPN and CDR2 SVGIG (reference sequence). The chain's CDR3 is CAWAGGDQETQYF. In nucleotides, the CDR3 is TGTGCCTGGGCCGGGGGGGACCAAGAGACCCAGTACTTC.

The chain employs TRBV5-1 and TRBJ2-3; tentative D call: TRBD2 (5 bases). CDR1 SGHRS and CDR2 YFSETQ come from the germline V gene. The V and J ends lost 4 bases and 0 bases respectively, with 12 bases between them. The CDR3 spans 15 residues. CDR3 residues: CASSTGLLSTDTQYF. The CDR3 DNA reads TGCGCCAGCAGCACCGGACTCCTTAGCACAGATACGCAGTATTTT.

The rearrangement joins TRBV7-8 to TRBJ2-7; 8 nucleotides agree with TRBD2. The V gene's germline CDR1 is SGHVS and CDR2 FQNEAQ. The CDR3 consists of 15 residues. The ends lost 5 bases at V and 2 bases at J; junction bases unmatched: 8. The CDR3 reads CASSLSGRGTYEQYV. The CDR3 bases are TGTGCCAGCAGCCTCAGCGGGAGAGGGACCTACGAGCAGTACGTC.

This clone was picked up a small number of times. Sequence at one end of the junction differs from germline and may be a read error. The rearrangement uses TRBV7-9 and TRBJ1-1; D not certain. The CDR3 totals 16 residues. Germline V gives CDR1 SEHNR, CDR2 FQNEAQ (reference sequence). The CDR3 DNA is TGTTCCAGCAGCCGTTTCTGGGGAGGGATGAACACTGAAGCTTTCTTT. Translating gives CSSSRFWGGMNTEAFF.

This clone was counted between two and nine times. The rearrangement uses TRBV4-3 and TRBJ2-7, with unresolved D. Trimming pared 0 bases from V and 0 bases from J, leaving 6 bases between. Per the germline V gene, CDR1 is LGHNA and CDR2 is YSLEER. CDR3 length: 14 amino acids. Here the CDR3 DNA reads TGCGCCAGCAGCCAAGAGGGCCCCTCCTACGAGCAGTACGTC. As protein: CASSQEGPSYEQYV.

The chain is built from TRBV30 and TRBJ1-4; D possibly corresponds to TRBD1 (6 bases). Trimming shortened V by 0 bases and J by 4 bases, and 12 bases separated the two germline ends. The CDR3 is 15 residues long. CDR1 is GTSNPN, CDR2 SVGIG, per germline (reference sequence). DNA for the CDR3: TGTGCCTGGAGTGTAACCAGGGGTCTTAATGAAAAACTGTTTTTT. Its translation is CAWSVTRGLNEKLFF.

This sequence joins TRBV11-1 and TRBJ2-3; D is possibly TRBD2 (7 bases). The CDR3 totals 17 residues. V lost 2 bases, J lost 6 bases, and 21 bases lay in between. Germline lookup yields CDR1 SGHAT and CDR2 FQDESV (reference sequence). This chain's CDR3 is CASSLSGGTTWRDTQYF. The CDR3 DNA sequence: TGTGCCAGCAGCTTATCCGGGGGGACAACCTGGAGGGATACGCAGTATTTT. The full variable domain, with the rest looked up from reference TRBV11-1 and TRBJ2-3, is EAEVAQSPRYKITEKSQAVAFWCDPISGHATLYWYRQILGQGPELLVQFQDESVVDDSQLPKDRFSAERLKGVDSTLKIQPAELGDSAMYLCASSLSGGTTWRDTQYFGPGTRLTVL.

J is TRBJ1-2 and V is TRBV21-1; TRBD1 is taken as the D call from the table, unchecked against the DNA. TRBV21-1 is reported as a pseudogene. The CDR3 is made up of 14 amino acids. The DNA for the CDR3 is TGTGCCAGCAGCAAAGTTTCAACTAACTATGGCTACACCTTC. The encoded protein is CASSKVSTNYGYTF.

The CDR3 nucleotides read TGCGCCAGCAGCCTCCAACCTGCAACAGGGGCGTACAATGAGCAGTTCTTC. It yields the protein CASSLQPATGAYNEQFF. This chain links TRBV4-1 with TRBJ2-1, with 7 bases lining up with TRBD1. From germline, CDR1 is MGHRA and CDR2 YSYEKL. CDR3 size: 17 residues. J was trimmed by 4 bases and V by 4 bases; bases with no gene match: 13.

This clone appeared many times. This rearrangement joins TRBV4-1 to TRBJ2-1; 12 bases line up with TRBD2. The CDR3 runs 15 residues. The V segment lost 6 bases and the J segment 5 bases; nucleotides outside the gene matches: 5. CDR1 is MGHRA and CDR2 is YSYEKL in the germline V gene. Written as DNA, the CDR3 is TGCGCCAGCAGATTGGGACTAGCGGGCGACAATGAGCAGTTCTTC. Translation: CASRLGLAGDNEQFF.